This T cell receptor (beta chain) was recorded in a study of chemoradiotherapy in HPV16-positive cancers. Trimming at V came to 5 bases and at J to 0 bases, leaving 4 bases not matched to a gene. Germline CDR1 and CDR2: SGHAT and FQNNGV. CDR3 length equals 15 residues. Clones were sequenced by immunoSEQ multiplex PCR, and TCRdb holds only the in-frame ones, with some missing. The table has tens of thousands of clones, over 85% seen once; the top ten hold about 20%. This clone appeared a single time. The chain carries TRBV11-2 and TRBJ2-3, with 8 bases identical to TRBD1. The TCR sequence derives from a human donor with HPV-associated anogenital cancer. The sample in question was blood, obtained from a patient who underwent chemoradiotherapy. The CDR3 here is CASSRRTGSTDTQYF. CDR3 DNA: TGTGCCAGCAGCCGACGGACAGGGAGCACAGATACGCAGTATTTT.